Presented here are 22 T cell receptor beta chains from one specimen sequenced in a study of tissue T cells after allogeneic stem cell transplantation. TCRdb's copy holds only in-frame clones and misses some; the assay was immunoSEQ multiplex PCR. The table shows under 8,000 clones, with approximately 34% occurring only once. Time point here: mouse harvest day 14 after allogeneic transplant. The graft held 10^6 splenic CD5+ T cells and 10^7 T-cell-depleted bone marrow cells. Sample: skin. The receptors were gathered from a female BALB/c mouse given C57BL/6 T cells with graft-versus-host disease after an allogeneic hematopoietic cell transplant.

Notes on this clone: Mouse gene names apply. The read terminates 1 residue ahead of where the CDR3 ends, so the germline J gene completes it. The V call is TRBV23, the J call TRBJ2-2. Germline V lookup: CDR1 KGHTA, CDR2 FQNQQP. The CDR3 is 11 amino acids. The CDR3: CSSSHPGQLYF. CDR3 DNA, as far as it was read: TGCTCCAGCAGTCACCCCGGGCAGCTCTAC.

Turning to this clone: Genes and germline are mouse. The read is 1 residue too short to cover the CDR3 end, so that end is filled in from the germline J gene. This chain links TRBV16 with TRBJ2-3; D is undetermined. The CDR3 length is 12 residues. The germline CDR1 and CDR2 sequences are SGHSA and FRNQAP. V gave up 4 bases and J gave up 2 bases, with 4 bases separating them. The chain's CDR3 is CASSSNAETLYF. CDR3 DNA (partial): TGTGCAAGCAGCTCCAATGCAGAAACGCTGTAT.

This clone was observed a single time. Genes and germline come from the mouse. The read is 1 residue too short to cover the CDR3 end, so that end is filled in from the germline J gene. This chain links TRBV12-1 with TRBJ2-5; TRBD2 might be the D (6 bases). V dropped 0 bases and J dropped 4 bases, with 7 bases sitting between them. The CDR3 runs 13 residues. Germline V gene lookup returns CDR1 SGHSN and CDR2 HYEKVE. The part of the CDR3 DNA that was read is TGTGCCAGCTCTCTCTGGGGGAAAGACACCCAGTAC. Protein product: CASSLWGKDTQY. The full CDR3 reads CASSLWGKDTQYF. Drawing the rest from reference TRBV12-1 and TRBJ2-5, the complete variable domain is DSGVVQSPRHIIKEKGGRSVLTCIPISGHSNVVWYQQTLGKELKFLIQHYEKVERDKGFLPSRFSVQQFDDYHSEMNMSALELEDSAMYFCASSLWGKDTQYFGPGTRLLVL.

This clone showed up just once. The listed genes are named as in mouse. The read terminates 1 residue before the CDR3 end, so the remaining end is supplied by the germline J gene. The rearrangement uses TRBV31 and TRBJ2-3, with TRBD2 matching over 12 bases. J lost 2 bases, V lost 0 bases, and 3 bases had no gene match. Germline CDR1 and CDR2: GKSSPN and SITVG. The CDR3 spans 16 residues. The CDR3 reads CAWSLRTGGVAETLYF. Incomplete CDR3 DNA: TGTGCCTGGAGTCTAAGGACTGGGGGGGTTGCAGAAACGCTGTAT.

This clone came up a few times. The genes and germline here are from mouse. The read comes to an end 1 residue before the CDR3 does, leaving the germline J gene to fill in the end. This chain links TRBV3 with TRBJ1-4; TRBD1 is a possible D gene (5 bases). CDR3 length: 15 residues. CDR1 is SNHLY and CDR2 is FYNGKV in the germline V gene (reference sequence). Trimming left V 0 bases short and J 6 bases short, with 11 bases between. This CDR3 is CASSLAGTFHERLFF. Partial CDR3 DNA: TGTGCCAGCAGCTTAGCGGGGACCTTCCACGAAAGATTATTT.

This clone was picked up a small number of times. The listed genes are named as in mouse. The read halts 1 residue ahead of the CDR3 end, with the missing end drawn from the germline J gene. The chain employs TRBV26 and TRBJ2-7, with 8 bases lining up with TRBD2. V shed 0 bases and J 2 bases; nucleotides not matched to a gene: 0. The CDR3 consists of 14 residues. Germline CDR1 KGHPV, CDR2 FQNQEV (reference sequence). CDR3 DNA, as far as it was read: TGTGCCAGCAGTCTGTCTGGGGGGGCCTATGAACAGTAC. This codes for CASSLSGGAYEQY. The entire CDR3 is CASSLSGGAYEQYF.

This clone is categorized as medium-sized (0.01 to 0.1%). Mouse gene names apply. The CDR3 goes on 1 residue after the read ends, and that part is filled in from the germline J gene. V is TRBV26 and J is TRBJ1-5; D unclear. CDR3 length equals 13 residues. Germline CDR1 and CDR2: KGHPV and FQNQEV (reference sequence). V was pared by 1 base and J by 1 base, with 2 bases between. Partial CDR3 DNA: TGTGCCAGCAGTCTGTACAACAACCAGGCTCCGCTT. It codes for CASSLYNNQAPL. The entire CDR3 protein reads CASSLYNNQAPLF.

With regard to this clone: The gene names given are mouse names. Sequencing ends 1 residue short of the CDR3 end; the germline J gene provides the rest. The V gene is TRBV12-1, the J gene TRBJ2-1; 11 bases map to TRBD2. The CDR3 sequence is 14 residues long. The ends lost 4 bases at V and 7 bases at J; junction bases unmatched: 5. Germline V lookup: CDR1 SGHSN, CDR2 HYEKVE. The CDR3: CASSPTGGGAEQFF. The part of the CDR3 DNA that was read is TGTGCCAGCTCGCCGACTGGGGGGGGAGCTGAGCAGTTC.

A remark on this clone: Possible read error: a much larger clone is one base away. The listed genes are named as in mouse. The CDR3 goes on 1 residue after the read ends, and that part is filled in from the germline J gene. Other DNA sequences from this sample encode an identical CDR3 as well. The V call is TRBV26, the J call TRBJ1-2; 7 bases are shared with TRBD1. Germline values: CDR1 KGHPV, CDR2 FQNQEV (reference sequence). The CDR3 covers 14 residues. Unmatched junction bases numbered 2, after V lost 4 bases and J lost 0 bases. The sequenced part of the CDR3 DNA is TGTGCCAGCAGTCGTCAGGGGGCAAACTCCGACTACACC. It specifies CASSRQGANSDYT. The full CDR3 is CASSRQGANSDYTF.

This clone was counted only a few times. Mouse gene names and germline throughout. The sequenced fragment ends 1 residue before the CDR3 boundary, so the rest is inferred from the germline J gene. The genes are TRBV26 and TRBJ2-4, with D perhaps being TRBD1 or TRBD2 (5 bases each). The CDR3 has 13 amino acids. Germline lookup yields CDR1 KGHPV and CDR2 FQNQEV (reference sequence). V lost 4 bases and J lost 0, with 5 bases in between. The covered CDR3 bases are TGTGCCAGCAGTCGGGACAGTCAAAACACCTTGTAC. Translation gives CASSRDSQNTLY. The full CDR3 protein reads CASSRDSQNTLYF.

This clone was seen a handful of times. Gene names follow the mouse nomenclature. The CDR3 goes on 1 residue after the read ends, and that part is filled in from the germline J gene. This chain links TRBV26 with TRBJ1-1; tentative D call: TRBD1 (5 bases). Trimming removed 3 bases at V and 0 bases at J, with 8 bases between. The CDR3 spans 14 residues. Germline CDR1 and CDR2: KGHPV and FQNQEV (reference sequence). CDR3 DNA (partial): TGTGCCAGCAGTCTAAGGGGCTCAAACACAGAAGTCTTC. Its protein is CASSLRGSNTEVF. The entire CDR3 reads CASSLRGSNTEVFF.

The sample holds one count of this clone. Mouse gene names and germline throughout. The read ends 1 residue early relative to the CDR3; the germline J gene fills the gap. V usage is TRBV1 and J usage is TRBJ2-5, with D unresolved. Looked up from germline, CDR1 is NSQYPW and CDR2 is LRSPGD (reference sequence). This CDR3 is built from 15 residues. Trimming stripped 0 bases from V and 0 bases from J, with 7 bases between. The CDR3 loop reads CTCSADEGNQDTQYF. Incomplete CDR3 DNA: TGCACCTGCAGTGCAGACGAGGGTAACCAAGACACCCAGTAC.

As to this clone: Mouse gene names apply. The CDR3 end lies 1 residue beyond the end of the read and is filled in from the germline J gene. The chain has TRBV13-1 and TRBJ1-5, with D possibly being TRBD1 (6 bases). Trimming left V 2 bases short and J 7 bases short, with 7 bases between. The CDR3 sequence is 12 residues long. Per germline, CDR1 NSHNY and CDR2 SYGAGN. The CDR3 reads CASSDRGQAPLF. The DNA read from the CDR3 is TGTGCCAGCAGTGACAGGGGACAGGCTCCGCTT.

About this clone itself: Gene and germline names: mouse. The CDR3 is CASSPNWGAQDTQYF. Incomplete CDR3 DNA: TGTGCCAGCTCCCCAAACTGGGGGGCCCAAGACACCCAGTAC. The chain combines TRBV12-2 with TRBJ2-5; 9 bases align to TRBD2. The CDR3 end is not reached by the read, which stops 1 residue before it; the germline J gene fills it in. J lost 2 bases, V lost 4 bases, and 6 bases had no gene match. The germline V gene has CDR1 SGHLS and CDR2 HYDKME. The CDR3 totals 15 residues.

Comment on this clone: Gene names and germline match the mouse. With the read ending 1 residue before the CDR3 end, the germline J gene is used to fill in that end. J is TRBJ1-4 and V is TRBV26; the match to TRBD1 covers 7 bases. The CDR3 runs 14 residues. V gave up 8 bases and J gave up 3 bases; unmatched junction bases: 6. Germline V CDR1 and CDR2: KGHPV, FQNQEV (reference sequence). The covered CDR3 bases are TGTGCCAGCCTCCGAGACAGGGCCAACGAAAGATTATTT. Amino acids: CASLRDRANERLF. The whole CDR3 sequence reads CASLRDRANERLFF.

Points on this clone: Gene names are the mouse ones. The read is 1 residue too short to cover the CDR3 end, so that end is filled in from the germline J gene. The chain joins TRBV26 to TRBJ2-5, with TRBD1 matching over 10 bases. Trimming took 6 bases from V and 6 from J; bases not matched to a gene: 3. Germline V CDR1 and CDR2: KGHPV, FQNQEV (reference sequence). The CDR3 is made up of 13 amino acids. CDR3 amino acids: CASRRQGADTQYF. The sequenced part of the CDR3 DNA is TGTGCCAGCAGGAGACAGGGGGCGGACACCCAGTAC.

With respect to this clone: Mouse gene names and germline throughout. Sequencing ends 1 residue short of the CDR3 end; the germline J gene provides the rest. The V and J genes are TRBV23 and TRBJ1-4; TRBD1, as called in the table, went unchecked against the DNA. CDR1 is KGHTA and CDR2 is FQNQQP in the germline V gene. The CDR3 consists of 14 residues. The chain's CDR3 is CSSSQWTGRERLFF. The sequenced CDR3 bases are TGCTCCAGCAGTCAATGGACAGGGAGAGAAAGATTATTT.

Regarding this clone: Gene names and germline refer to mouse. The read terminates 1 residue ahead of where the CDR3 ends, so the germline J gene completes it. This rearrangement joins TRBV2 to TRBJ2-5; tentatively, D is TRBD2 (6 bases). V was cut by 4 bases and J by 2 bases, with 10 bases left in between. Germline CDR1 reads LGHNA; CDR2 reads YSYQKL. The CDR3 consists of 14 residues. CDR3 sequence reads: CASSLWGVQDTQYF. The sequenced part of the CDR3 DNA is TGTGCCAGCAGCCTCTGGGGCGTCCAAGACACCCAGTAC.

The table lists this clone with a few counts. Each gene name is a mouse one. The read finishes 1 residue shy of the CDR3 end, and the germline J gene is used to complete it. This rearrangement joins TRBV29 to TRBJ1-1, with D perhaps matching TRBD1 (5 bases). CDR3 length: 14 amino acids. Germline CDR1 is MSHET and CDR2 is SYDVDS. Trimming removed 6 bases from V and 0 bases from J, with 11 bases in between. CDR3 loop: CASSGGHSNTEVFF. The CDR3 DNA, read in part, is TGTGCTAGCAGCGGCGGACATTCAAACACAGAAGTCTTC.

Remarks on this clone: Genes here carry mouse names. The missing CDR3 end, 1 residue past where the read stops, is filled in from the germline J gene. The rearrangement joins TRBV26 to TRBJ2-4, with D possibly TRBD1 on 6 matching bases. V was trimmed by 5 bases and J by 0 bases, leaving 12 bases between them. Germline CDR1 KGHPV, CDR2 FQNQEV (reference sequence). The CDR3 runs to 15 residues. Incomplete CDR3 DNA: TGTGCCAGCAGTTTACAGGGAGGTAGTCAAAACACCTTGTAC. Translated: CASSLQGGSQNTLY. The CDR3, in full, reads CASSLQGGSQNTLYF.

About this clone: The genes are named according to mouse. The read terminates 1 residue ahead of where the CDR3 ends, so the germline J gene completes it. The J gene is TRBJ2-3, the V gene TRBV23; no DNA check was done on the table's D call, TRBD1. Germline V lookup: CDR1 KGHTA, CDR2 FQNQQP. The CDR3 has 16 amino acids. The sequenced part of the CDR3 DNA is TGCTCCAGCAGTCAATCTGGGACAACTAGTGCAGAAACGCTGTAT. The encoded protein is CSSSQSGTTSAETLY. The CDR3 reads in full as CSSSQSGTTSAETLYF.

As for this clone: The gene symbols are mouse symbols. The read stops 1 residue short of the end of the CDR3; the missing end is completed from the germline J gene. This chain joins TRBV12-1 and TRBJ2-5, with TRBD1 as a possible D gene (5 bases). Germline loops: CDR1 SGHSN, CDR2 HYEKVE. Trimming stripped 2 bases from V and 0 bases from J, with 8 bases between. This CDR3 comprises 14 residues. The CDR3 bases that were read are TGTGCCAGCTCTCCCCAGGGAAACCAAGACACCCAGTAC. Encoded protein: CASSPQGNQDTQY. The complete CDR3 protein is CASSPQGNQDTQYF.